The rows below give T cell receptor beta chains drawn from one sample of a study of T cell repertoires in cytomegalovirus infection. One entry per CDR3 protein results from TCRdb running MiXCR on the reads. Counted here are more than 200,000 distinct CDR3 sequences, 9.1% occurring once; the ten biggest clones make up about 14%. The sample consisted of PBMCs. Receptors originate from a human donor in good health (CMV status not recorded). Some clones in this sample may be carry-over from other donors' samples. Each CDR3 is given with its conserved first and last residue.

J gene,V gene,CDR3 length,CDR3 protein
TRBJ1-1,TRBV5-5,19,CASSLRPASGGIMNTEAFF
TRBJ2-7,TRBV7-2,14,CASSLGWRSYEQYF
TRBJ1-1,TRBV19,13,CATWTGMNTEAFF
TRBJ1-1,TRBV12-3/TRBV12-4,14,CASSFSRIRAEAFF
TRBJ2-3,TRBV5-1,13,CASRGWLTDTQYF
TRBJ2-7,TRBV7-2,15,CASSLGGSGRYEQYF
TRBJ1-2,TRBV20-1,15,CSASGGILANHGYTF
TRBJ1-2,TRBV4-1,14,CASSQDGRGPGYTF
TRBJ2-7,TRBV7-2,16,CASSLDRGLATYEQYF
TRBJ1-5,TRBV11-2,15,CASSDLGGSNQPQHF
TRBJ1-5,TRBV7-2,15,CASSLGGERNQPQHF
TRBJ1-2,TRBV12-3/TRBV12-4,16,CASKNEWGQGYYGYTF
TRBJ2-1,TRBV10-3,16,CAISELLAGSYNEQFF
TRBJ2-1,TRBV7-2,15,CASSLARDRVNEQFF
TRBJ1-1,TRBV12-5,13,CASGTFPGSQAFF
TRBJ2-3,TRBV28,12,CASRPMRDTQYF
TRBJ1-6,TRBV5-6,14,CASRPYGGNSPLHF
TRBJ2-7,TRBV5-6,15,CASSQAGQVSYEQYF
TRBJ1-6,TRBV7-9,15,CASGRSGTENSPLHF
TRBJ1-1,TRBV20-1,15,CSAREIGRANTEAFF
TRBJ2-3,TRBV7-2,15,CASSLGRGGADTQYF
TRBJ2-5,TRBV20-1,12,CSAEGQGATQYF
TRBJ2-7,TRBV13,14,CASSLGDRAYEQYF
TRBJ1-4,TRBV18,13,CASSPGVNEKLFF
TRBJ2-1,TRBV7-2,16,CASSLWGGTVGDEQFF
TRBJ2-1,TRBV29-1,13,CSVEKEAGTVQFF
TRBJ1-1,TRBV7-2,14,CASINRAMNTEAFF
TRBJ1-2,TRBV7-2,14,CASSPPGTGAGYTF
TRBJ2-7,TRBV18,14,CASSPQGEGYEQYF
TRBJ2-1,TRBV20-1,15,CSALTSEGFYNEQFF
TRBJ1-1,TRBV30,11,CAWRFRGEAFF
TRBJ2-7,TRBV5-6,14,CASSLGTLQYEQYF
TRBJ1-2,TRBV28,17,CASSHGGPGTGDSGYTF
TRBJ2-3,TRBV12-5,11,CASGLLDTQYF
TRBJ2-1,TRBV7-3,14,CASSFRLAFDEQFF
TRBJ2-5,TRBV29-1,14,CSVADRGRQETQYF
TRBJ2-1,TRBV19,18,CASSIPRGPGSGGNEQFF
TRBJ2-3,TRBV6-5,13,CASRKGPEDTQYF
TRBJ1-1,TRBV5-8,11,CASKRNTEAFF
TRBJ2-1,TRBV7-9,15,CASSTLAASYNEQFF
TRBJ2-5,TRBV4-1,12,CANGQVRETQYF
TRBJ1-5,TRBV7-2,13,CASSLEGREPQHF
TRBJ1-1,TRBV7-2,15,CASSLASRGGTEAFF
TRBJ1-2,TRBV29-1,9,CSAIPGYTF
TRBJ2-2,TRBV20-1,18,CSASNPGTSGGLTGELFF
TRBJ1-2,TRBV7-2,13,CASSLDLSFGYTF
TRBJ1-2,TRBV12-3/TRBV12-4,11,CASSPYLGYTF
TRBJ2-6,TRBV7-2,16,CASSLVAAAGANVLTF
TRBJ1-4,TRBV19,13,CASSRVSNEKLFF
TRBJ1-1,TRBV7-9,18,CASSSTRDTYGMNTEAFF
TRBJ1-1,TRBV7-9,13,CASNGQLNTEAFF
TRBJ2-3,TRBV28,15,CASSLQGFSTDTQYF
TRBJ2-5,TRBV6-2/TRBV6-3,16,CASSYGGRGRQETQYF